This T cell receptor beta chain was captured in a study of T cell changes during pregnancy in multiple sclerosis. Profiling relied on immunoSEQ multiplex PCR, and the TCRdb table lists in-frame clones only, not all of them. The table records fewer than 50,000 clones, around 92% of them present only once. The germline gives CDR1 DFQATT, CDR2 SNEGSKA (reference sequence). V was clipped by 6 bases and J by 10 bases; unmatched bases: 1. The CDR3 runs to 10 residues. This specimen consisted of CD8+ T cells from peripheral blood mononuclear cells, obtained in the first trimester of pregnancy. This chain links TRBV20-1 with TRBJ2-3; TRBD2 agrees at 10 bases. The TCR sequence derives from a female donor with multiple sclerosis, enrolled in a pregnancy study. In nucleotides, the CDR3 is TGCAGTGCCCTAGCGGGAGCGCAGTATTTT. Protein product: CSALAGAQYF.